This T cell receptor (beta chain) derives from a study of cytomegalovirus exposure and HLA in healthy donors. Points from the study as a whole: In vitro assays verified that a few CMV-associated chains recognized CMV antigens specifically.

PCR used 60 Vbeta primers and 13 Jbeta primers. Measured with immunoSEQ multiplex PCR; TCRdb has only the in-frame clones, and not every one. Its clone listing holds about 130,000 clones. Comments on this clone: Its target is not known.

V was pared by 4 bases and J by 7 bases, with 7 bases of the junction left unmatched. The CDR3 runs 16 residues. CDR1 is MNHNY, CDR2 SVGAGI, per germline (reference sequence). Sequenced material: PBMCs. This sequence originates from a woman aged 40 to 49 in good health and CMV-seronegative. The chain carries TRBV6-6 and TRBJ2-1; 13 bases align to TRBD2. CDR3 sequence: CASSFILAGGQNEQFF. CDR3 sequence (DNA): TGTGCCAGCAGTTTCATACTAGCGGGGGGGCAGAATGAGCAGTTCTTC.